This T cell receptor (beta chain) was sequenced during a study of T-cell memory formation after mild COVID-19. Study findings and constraints: CD4/CD8 balance characterized clones contracting day 15 to 85, and CD4+ skew characterized later expanders. Cross-reactive memory seemingly joined, as some responding clones were found in pre-infection memory.

From the 5' RACE reads, TCRdb called clonotypes with MiXCR, one entry per CDR3 protein. The table includes hundreds of thousands of distinct CDR3 sequences, roughly an eighth detected once. CDR3 length: 22 residues. The V gene end was trimmed by 0 bases and the J gene end by 3 bases; junction bases not matched to a gene: 18. Germline CDR1 LGHNA, CDR2 YSLEER. Only a few counts were recorded for this clonotype. Its specificity is not known. Specimen: PBMCs or a T cell subset sorted from them (not recorded which). This receptor was taken from a man aged 18 to 29 who had mild COVID-19 (a few samples of this study predate the infection). Cell type and time point are not known. The chain links TRBV4-3 to TRBJ2-3; 13 positions match TRBD2. The CDR3 sequence: CASSQDIPFPGTSGNRTDTQYF. As DNA, the CDR3 is TGCGCCAGCAGCCAAGATATCCCTTTCCCCGGGACTAGCGGGAATAGAACAGATACGCAGTATTTT.